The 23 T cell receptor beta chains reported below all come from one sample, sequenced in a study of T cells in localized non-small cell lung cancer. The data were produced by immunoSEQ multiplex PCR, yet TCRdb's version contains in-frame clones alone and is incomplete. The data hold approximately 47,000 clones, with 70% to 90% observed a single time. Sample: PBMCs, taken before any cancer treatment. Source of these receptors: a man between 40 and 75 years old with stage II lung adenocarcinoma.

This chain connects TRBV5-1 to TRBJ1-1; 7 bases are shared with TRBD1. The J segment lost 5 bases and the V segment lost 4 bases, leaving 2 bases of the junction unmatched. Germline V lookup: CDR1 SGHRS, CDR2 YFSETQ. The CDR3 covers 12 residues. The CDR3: CASSPTGTEAFF. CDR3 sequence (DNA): TGCGCCAGCAGCCCGACAGGGACTGAAGCTTTCTTT.

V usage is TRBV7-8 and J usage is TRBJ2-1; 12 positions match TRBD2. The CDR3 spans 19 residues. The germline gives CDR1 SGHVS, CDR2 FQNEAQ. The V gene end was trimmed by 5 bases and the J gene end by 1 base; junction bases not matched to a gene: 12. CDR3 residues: CASSPKLAGGLGSYNEQFF. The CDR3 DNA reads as TGTGCCAGCAGCCCCAAGCTAGCGGGGGGGCTGGGGTCCTACAATGAGCAGTTCTTC.

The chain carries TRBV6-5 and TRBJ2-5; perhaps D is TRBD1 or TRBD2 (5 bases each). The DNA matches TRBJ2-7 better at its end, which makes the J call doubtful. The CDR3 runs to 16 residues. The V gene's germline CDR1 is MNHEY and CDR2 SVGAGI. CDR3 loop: CASSYSSVGTLYEQYF. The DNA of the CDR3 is TGTGCCAGCAGTTACTCGTCCGTCGGGACCCTATACGAGCAGTACTTC.

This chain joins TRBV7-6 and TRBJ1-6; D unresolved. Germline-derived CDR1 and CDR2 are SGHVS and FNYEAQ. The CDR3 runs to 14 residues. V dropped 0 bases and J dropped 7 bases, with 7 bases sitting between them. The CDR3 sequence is CASSLASVNSPLHF. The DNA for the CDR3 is TGTGCCAGCAGCTTAGCGTCCGTGAATTCACCCCTCCACTTT.

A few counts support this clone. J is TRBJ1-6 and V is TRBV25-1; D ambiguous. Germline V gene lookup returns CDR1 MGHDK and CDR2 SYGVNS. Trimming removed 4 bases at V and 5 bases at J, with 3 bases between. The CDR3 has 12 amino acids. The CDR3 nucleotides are TGTGCCAGCAGTGTGAATAATTCACCCCTCCACTTT. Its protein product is CASSVNNSPLHF.

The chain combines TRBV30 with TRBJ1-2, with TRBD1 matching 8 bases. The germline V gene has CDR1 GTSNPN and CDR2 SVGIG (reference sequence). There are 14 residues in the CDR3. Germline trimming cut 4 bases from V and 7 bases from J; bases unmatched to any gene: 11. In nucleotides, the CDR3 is TGTGCCTGGATAGGCTGGCAGGGGGCTCGTGGCTACACCTTC. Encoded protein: CAWIGWQGARGYTF.

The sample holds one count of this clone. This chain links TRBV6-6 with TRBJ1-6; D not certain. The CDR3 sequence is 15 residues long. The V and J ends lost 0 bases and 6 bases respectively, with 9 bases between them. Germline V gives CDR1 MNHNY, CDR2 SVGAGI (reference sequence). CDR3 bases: TGTGCCAGCAGTTACTCGACTCATGCTAATTCACCCCTCCACTTT. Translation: CASSYSTHANSPLHF.

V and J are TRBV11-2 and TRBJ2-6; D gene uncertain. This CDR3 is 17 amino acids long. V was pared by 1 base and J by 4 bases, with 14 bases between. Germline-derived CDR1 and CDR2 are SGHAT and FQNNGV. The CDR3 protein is CASSLVAVTSGANVLTF. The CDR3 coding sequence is TGTGCCAGCAGCTTAGTGGCAGTAACGTCCGGGGCCAACGTCCTGACTTTC.

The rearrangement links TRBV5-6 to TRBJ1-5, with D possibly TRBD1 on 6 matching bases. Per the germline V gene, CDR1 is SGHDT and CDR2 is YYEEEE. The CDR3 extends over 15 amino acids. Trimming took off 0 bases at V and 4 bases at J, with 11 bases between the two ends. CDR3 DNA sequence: TGTGCCAGCAGCTTGGGACAGGCGAAGAATCAGCCCCAGCATTTT. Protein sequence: CASSLGQAKNQPQHF.

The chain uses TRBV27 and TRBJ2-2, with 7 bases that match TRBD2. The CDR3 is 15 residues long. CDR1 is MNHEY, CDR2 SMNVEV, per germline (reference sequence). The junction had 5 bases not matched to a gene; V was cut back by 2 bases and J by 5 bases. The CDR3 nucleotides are TGTGCCAGCAGTTTAGTCAGGGAGGGAACCGGGGAGCTGTTTTTT. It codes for CASSLVREGTGELFF.

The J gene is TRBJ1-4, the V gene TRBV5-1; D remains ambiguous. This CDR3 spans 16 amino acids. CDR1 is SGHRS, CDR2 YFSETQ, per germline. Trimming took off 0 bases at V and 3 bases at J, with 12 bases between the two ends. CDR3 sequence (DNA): TGCGCCAGCAGCTTGGAGCCAGGAAGCTCTAATGAAAAACTGTTTTTT. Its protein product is CASSLEPGSSNEKLFF.

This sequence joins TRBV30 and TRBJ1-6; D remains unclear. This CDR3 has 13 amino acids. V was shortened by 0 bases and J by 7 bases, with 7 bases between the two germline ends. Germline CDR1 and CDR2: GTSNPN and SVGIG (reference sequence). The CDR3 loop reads CAWSVDENSPLHF. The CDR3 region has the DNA TGTGCCTGGAGTGTAGATGAGAATTCACCCCTCCACTTT.

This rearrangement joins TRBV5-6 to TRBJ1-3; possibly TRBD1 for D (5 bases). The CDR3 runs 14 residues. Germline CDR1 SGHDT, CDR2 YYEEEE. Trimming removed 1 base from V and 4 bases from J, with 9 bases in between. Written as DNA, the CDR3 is TGTGCCAGCAGCTTGAAGACAGAGGGAAACACCATATATTTT. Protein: CASSLKTEGNTIYF.

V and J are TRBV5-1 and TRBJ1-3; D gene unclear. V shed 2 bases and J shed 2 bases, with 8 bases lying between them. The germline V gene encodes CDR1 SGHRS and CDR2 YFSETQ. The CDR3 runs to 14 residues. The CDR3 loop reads CASSLGITGNTIYF. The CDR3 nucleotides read TGCGCCAGCAGCTTAGGAATAACTGGAAACACCATATATTTT.

CDR3 DNA: TGTGCCAGCTCACCAAAGAGTGGCCTGGGAAACACCATATATTTT. Its protein product is CASSPKSGLGNTIYF. The rearrangement joins TRBV18 to TRBJ1-3; D remains ambiguous. Germline-derived CDR1 and CDR2 are KGHSH and LQKENI. V dropped 2 bases and J dropped 4 bases, with 12 bases sitting between them. The CDR3 length is 15 residues.

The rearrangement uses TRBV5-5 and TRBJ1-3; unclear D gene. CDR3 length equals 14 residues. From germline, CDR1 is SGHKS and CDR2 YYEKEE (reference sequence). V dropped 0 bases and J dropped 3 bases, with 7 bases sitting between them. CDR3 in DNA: TGTGCCAGCAGCTTGGTTGCAGGTGGAAACACCATATATTTT. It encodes CASSLVAGGNTIYF. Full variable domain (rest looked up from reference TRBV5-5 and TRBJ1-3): DAGVTQSPTHLIKTRGQQVTLRCSPISGHKSVSWYQQVLGQGPQFIFQYYEKEERGRGNFPDRFSARQFPNYSSELNVNALLLGDSALYLCASSLVAGGNTIYFGEGSWLTVV.

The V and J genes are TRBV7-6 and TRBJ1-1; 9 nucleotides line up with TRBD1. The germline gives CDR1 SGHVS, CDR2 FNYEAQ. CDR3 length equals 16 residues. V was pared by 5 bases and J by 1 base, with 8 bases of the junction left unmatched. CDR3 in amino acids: CASSLRTGASNTEAFF. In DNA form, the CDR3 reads TGTGCCAGCAGCCTCAGGACAGGGGCCTCGAACACTGAAGCTTTCTTT.

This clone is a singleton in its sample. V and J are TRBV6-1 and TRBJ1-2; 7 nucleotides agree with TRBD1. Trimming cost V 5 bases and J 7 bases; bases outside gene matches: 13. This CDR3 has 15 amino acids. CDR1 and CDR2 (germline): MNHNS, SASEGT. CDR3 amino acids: CASSPLQGNEGGYTF. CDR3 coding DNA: TGTGCCAGCAGTCCCTTACAGGGGAACGAGGGTGGCTACACCTTC.

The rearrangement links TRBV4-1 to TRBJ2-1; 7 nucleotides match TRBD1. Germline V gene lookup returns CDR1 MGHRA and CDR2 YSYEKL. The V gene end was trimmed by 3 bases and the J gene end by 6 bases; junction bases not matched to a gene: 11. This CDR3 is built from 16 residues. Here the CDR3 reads CASSHVGQVLSNEQFF. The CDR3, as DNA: TGCGCCAGCAGCCACGTCGGACAGGTCCTTTCCAATGAGCAGTTCTTC.

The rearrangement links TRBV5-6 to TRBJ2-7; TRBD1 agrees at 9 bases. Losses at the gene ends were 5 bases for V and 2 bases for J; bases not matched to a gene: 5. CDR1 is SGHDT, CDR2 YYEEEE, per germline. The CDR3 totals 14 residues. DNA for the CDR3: TGTGCCAGCAGTCCCGGGACAGGGACCTACGAGCAGTACTTC. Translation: CASSPGTGTYEQYF. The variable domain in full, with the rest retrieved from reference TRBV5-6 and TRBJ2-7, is DAGVTQSPTHLIKTRGQQVTLRCSPKSGHDTVSWYQQALGQGPQFIFQYYEEEERQRGNFPDRFSGHQFPNYSSELNVNALLLGDSALYLCASSPGTGTYEQYFGPGTRLTVT.

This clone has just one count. CDR3 DNA: TGTGCCAGCAGCTTAGCACAGGTTGGATACGAGCAGTACTTC. Residues: CASSLAQVGYEQYF. This chain links TRBV7-6 with TRBJ2-7, with a possible D match to TRBD1 (5 bases). Deletions cut 0 bases from V and 4 bases from J, with 10 bases between. This CDR3 spans 14 amino acids. The germline CDR1 and CDR2 sequences are SGHVS and FNYEAQ.

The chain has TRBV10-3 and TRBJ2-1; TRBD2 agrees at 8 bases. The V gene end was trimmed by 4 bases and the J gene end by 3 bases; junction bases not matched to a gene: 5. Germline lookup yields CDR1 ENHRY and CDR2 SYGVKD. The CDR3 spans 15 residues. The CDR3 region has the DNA TGTGCCATCAGTGGGGATAGCGGGGACTACAATGAGCAGTTCTTC. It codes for CAISGDSGDYNEQFF.

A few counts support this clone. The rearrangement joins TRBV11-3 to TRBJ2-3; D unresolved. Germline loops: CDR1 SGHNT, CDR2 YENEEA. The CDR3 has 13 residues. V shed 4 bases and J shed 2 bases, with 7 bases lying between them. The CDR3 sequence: CASSSRATDTQYF. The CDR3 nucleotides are TGTGCCAGCAGCTCTCGGGCCACAGATACGCAGTATTTT.